This entry features one T cell receptor beta chain sequence. This sample was included in a study of blood T cell repertoires in COVID-19. Study background: The United States, Italy and Spain were the sources of the acute and convalescent COVID-19 samples.

Data came from immunoSEQ multiplex PCR; TCRdb stores just in-frame clones and leaves some out. The data contain approximately 300,000 clones, nearly 90% of them seen just once; the ten biggest clones take up under 1.1%. This clonotype was sampled from a middle-aged woman with COVID-19, enrolled during active disease. Sequenced input: peripheral blood.

CDR3 coding DNA: TGCGCCAGCAGCTTGGGACAAGACGAGCAGTACTTC. Its translation: CASSLGQDEQYF. The rearrangement joins TRBV5-1 to TRBJ2-7; unclear D gene. The CDR3 sequence is 12 residues long. V was pared by 0 bases and J by 5 bases, with 6 bases between. Per germline, CDR1 SGHRS and CDR2 YFSETQ.